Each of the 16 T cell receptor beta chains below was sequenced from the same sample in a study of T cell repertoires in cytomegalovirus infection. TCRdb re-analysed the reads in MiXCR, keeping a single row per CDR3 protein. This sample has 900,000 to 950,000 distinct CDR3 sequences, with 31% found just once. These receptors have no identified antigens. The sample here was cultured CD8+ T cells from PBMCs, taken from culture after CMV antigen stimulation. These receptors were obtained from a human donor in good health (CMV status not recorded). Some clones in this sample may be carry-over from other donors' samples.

The CDR3 protein is CASSLGITGNTIYF. The DNA for the CDR3 is TGCGCCAGCAGCTTAGGAATAACTGGAAACACCATATATTTT. This sequence joins TRBV5-1 and TRBJ1-3; no reliable D call. Trimming took 2 bases from V and 2 from J, leaving 8 bases between them. The CDR3 has 14 amino acids. Germline V lookup: CDR1 SGHRS, CDR2 YFSETQ. Looking up the rest from reference TRBV5-1 and TRBJ1-3 gives the full variable domain: KAGVTQTPRYLIKTRGQQVTLSCSPISGHRSVSWYQQTPGQGLQFLFEYFSETQRNKGNFPGRFSGRQFSNSRSEMNVSTLELGDSALYLCASSLGITGNTIYFGEGSWLTVV.

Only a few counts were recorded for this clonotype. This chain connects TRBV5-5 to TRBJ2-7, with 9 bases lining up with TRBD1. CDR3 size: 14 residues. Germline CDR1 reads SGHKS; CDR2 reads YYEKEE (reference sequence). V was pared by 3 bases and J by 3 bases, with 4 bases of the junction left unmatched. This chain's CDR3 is CASSWGDRVYEQYF. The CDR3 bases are TGTGCCAGCAGCTGGGGGGACAGGGTCTACGAGCAGTACTTC. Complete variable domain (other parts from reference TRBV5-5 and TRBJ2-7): DAGVTQSPTHLIKTRGQQVTLRCSPISGHKSVSWYQQVLGQGPQFIFQYYEKEERGRGNFPDRFSARQFPNYSSELNVNALLLGDSALYLCASSWGDRVYEQYFGPGTRLTVT.

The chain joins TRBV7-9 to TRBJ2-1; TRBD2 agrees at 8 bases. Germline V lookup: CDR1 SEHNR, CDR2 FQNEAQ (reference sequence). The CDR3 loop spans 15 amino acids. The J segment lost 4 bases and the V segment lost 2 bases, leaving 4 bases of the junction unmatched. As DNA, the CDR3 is TGTGCCAGCAGCTTAAGTAGCGGGGAGTACAATGAGCAGTTCTTC. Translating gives CASSLSSGEYNEQFF.

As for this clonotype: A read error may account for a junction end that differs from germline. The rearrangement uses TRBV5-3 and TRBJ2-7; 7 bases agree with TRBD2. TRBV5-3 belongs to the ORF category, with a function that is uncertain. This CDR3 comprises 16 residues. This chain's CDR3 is CASSLGGAVGRWEQYF. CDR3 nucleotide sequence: TGTGCCAGCAGCTTGGGCGGGGCCGTCGGGAGGTGGGAGCAGTACTTC.

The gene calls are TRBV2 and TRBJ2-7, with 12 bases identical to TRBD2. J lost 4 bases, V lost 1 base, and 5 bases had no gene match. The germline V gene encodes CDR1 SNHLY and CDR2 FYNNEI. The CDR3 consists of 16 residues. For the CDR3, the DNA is TGTGCCAGCAGTGAAGAACTAGCGGGGGGCCAGTACGAGCAGTACGTC. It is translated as CASSEELAGGQYEQYV.

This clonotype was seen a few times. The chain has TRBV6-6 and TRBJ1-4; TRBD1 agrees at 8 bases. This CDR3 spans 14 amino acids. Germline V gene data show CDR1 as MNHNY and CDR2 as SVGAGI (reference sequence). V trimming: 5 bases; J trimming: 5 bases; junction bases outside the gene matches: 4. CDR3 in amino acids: CASSRTGSNEKLFF. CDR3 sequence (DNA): TGTGCCAGCAGTCGGACAGGGAGCAATGAAAAACTGTTTTTT.

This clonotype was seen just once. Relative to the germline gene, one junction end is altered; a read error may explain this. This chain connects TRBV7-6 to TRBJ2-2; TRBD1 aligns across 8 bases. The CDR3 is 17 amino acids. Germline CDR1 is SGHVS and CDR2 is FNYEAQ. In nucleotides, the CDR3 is TGTGCCAGCAACTTATCTCCGGGACAGGTGAACACCGGGGAGCTGTTTTTT. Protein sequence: CASNLSPGQVNTGELFF.

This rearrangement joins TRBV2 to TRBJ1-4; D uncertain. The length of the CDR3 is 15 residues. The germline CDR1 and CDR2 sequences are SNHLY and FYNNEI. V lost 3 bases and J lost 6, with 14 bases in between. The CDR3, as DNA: TGTGCCAGCAGTGATGTTCGGGGAGTTTATGAAAAACTGTTTTTT. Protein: CASSDVRGVYEKLFF.

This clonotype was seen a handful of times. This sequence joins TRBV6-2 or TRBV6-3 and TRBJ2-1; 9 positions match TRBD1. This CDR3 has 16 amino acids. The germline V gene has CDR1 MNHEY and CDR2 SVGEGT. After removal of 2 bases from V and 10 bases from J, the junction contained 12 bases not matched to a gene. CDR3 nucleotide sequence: TGTGCCAGCAGTTACGTTGGACAGGGGATCTGGTTGGAGCAGTTCTTC. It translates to CASSYVGQGIWLEQFF.

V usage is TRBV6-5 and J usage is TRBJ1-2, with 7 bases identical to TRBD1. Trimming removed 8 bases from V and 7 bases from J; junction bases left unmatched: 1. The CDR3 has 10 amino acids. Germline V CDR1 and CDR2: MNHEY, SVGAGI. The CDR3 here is CASWDSGYTF. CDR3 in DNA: TGTGCCAGCTGGGACAGTGGCTACACCTTC.

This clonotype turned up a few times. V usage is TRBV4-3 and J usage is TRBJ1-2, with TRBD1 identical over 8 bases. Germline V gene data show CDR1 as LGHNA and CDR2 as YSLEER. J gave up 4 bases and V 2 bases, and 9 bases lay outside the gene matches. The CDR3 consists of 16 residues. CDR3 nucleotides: TGCGCCAGCAGCCAATTCAAAGCAGGGGGCCCCTATGGCTACACCTTC. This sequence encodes CASSQFKAGGPYGYTF.

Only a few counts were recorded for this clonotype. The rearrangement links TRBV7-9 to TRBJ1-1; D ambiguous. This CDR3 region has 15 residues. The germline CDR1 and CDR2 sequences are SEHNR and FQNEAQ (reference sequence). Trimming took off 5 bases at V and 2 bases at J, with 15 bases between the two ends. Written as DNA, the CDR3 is TGTGCCAGCAGCCCGTGGGAGGGAGTTAACACTGAAGCTTTCTTT. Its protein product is CASSPWEGVNTEAFF.

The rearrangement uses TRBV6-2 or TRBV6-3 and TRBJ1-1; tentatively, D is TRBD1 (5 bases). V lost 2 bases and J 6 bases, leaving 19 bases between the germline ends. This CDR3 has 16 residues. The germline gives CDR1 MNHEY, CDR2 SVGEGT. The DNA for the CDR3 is TGTGCCAGCAGTTACGTCCGACCGGGACCGTCCGCTGAAGCTTTCTTT. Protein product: CASSYVRPGPSAEAFF.

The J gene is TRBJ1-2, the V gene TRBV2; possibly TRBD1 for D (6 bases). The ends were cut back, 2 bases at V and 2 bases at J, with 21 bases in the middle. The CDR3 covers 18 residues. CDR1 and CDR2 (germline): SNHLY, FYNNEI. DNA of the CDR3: TGTGCCAGCAGTGAACCTCAGGACTCAGGGGAGGAGAACTATGGCTACACCTTC. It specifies CASSEPQDSGEENYGYTF. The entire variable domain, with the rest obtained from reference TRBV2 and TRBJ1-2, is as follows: EPEVTQTPSHQVTQMGQEVILRCVPISNHLYFYWYRQILGQKVEFLVSFYNNEISEKSEIFDDQFSVERPDGSNFTLKIRSTKLEDSAMYFCASSEPQDSGEENYGYTFGSGTRLTVV.

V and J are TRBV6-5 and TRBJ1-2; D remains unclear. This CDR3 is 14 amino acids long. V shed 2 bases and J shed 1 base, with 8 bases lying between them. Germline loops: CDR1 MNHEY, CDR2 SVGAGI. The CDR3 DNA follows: TGTGCCAGCAGTTACGACCCAGATAACTATGGCTACACCTTC. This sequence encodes CASSYDPDNYGYTF.

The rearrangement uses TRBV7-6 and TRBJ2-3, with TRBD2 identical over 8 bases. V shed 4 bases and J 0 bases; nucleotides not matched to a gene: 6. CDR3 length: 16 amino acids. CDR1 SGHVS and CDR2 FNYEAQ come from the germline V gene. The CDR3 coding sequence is TGTGCCAGCAGCTCATTAGCGGGGCGAAGCACAGATACGCAGTATTTT. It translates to CASSSLAGRSTDTQYF.